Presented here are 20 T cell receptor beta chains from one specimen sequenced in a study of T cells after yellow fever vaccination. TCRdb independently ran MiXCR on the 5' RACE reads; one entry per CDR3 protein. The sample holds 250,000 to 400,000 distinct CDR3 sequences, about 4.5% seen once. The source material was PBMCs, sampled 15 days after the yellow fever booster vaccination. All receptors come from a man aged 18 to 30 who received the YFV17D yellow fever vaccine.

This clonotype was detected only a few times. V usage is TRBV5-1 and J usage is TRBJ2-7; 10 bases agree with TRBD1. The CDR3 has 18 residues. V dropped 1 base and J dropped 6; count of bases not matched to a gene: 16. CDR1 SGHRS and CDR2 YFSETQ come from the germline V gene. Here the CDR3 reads CASSLRGGRDRGFPEQYF. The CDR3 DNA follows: TGCGCCAGCAGCTTGAGGGGCGGTCGGGACAGGGGATTCCCCGAGCAGTACTTC.

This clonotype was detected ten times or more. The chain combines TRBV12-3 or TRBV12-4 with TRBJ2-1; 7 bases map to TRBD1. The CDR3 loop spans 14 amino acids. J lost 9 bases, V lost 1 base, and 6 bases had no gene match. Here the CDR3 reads CASSLGQGRGEQFF. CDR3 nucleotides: TGTGCCAGCAGTTTAGGACAGGGACGGGGTGAGCAGTTCTTC.

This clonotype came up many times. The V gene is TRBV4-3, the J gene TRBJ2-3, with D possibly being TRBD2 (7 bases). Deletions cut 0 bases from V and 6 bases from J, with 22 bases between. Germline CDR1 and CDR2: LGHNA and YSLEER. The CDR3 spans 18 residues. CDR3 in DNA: TGCGCCAGCAGCCAAGATGGTGGGGGGGCCGGTTCGGGCGATACGCAGTATTTT. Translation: CASSQDGGGAGSGDTQYF.

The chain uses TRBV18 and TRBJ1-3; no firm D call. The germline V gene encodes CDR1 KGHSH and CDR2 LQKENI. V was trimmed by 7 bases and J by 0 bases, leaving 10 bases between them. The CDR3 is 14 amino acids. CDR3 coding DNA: TGTGCCAGCTTAATCGACCTCTCTGGAAACACCATATATTTT. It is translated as CASLIDLSGNTIYF.

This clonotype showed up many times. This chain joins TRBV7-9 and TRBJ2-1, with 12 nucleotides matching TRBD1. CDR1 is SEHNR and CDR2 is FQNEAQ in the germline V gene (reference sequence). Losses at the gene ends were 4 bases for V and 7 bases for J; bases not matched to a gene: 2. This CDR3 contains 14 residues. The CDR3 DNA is TGTGCCAGCAGCTGGGACAGGGGGCGGAATGAGCAGTTCTTC. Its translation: CASSWDRGRNEQFF. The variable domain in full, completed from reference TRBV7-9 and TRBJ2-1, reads DTGVSQNPRHKITKRGQNVTFRCDPISEHNRLYWYRQTLGQGPEFLTYFQNEAQLEKSRLLSDRFSAERPKGSFSTLEIQRTEQGDSAMYLCASSWDRGRNEQFFGPGTRLTVL.

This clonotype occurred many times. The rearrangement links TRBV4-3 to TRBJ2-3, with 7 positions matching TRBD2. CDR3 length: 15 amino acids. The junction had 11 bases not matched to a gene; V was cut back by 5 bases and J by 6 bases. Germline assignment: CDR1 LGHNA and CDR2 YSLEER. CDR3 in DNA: TGCGCCAGCAGCACCCAGCGGGGAGTGAGCGATACGCAGTATTTT. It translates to CASSTQRGVSDTQYF.

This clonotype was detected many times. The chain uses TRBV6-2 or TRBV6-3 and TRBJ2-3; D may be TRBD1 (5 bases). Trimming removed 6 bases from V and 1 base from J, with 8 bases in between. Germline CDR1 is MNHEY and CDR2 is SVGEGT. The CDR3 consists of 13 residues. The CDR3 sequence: CASRGRGTDTQYF. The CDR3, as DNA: TGTGCCAGCAGGGGGCGCGGCACAGATACGCAGTATTTT.

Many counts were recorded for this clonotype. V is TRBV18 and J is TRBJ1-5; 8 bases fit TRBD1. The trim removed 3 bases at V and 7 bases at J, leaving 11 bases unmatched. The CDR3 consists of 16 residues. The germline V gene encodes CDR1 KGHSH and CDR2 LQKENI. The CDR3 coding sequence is TGTGCCAGCTCACCGGACGGGCAGGGGGCACGACAGCCCCAGCATTTT. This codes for CASSPDGQGARQPQHF.

CDR3 loop: CASSLLAGNTIYF. The DNA of the CDR3 is TGTGCCAGCAGCTTGTTAGCTGGAAACACCATATATTTT. V is TRBV7-2 and J is TRBJ1-3; D is unclear. The germline V and J ends were trimmed by 3 bases and 2 bases, with 5 bases remaining between them. CDR1 and CDR2 (germline): SGHTA, FQGNSA. This CDR3 contains 13 residues.

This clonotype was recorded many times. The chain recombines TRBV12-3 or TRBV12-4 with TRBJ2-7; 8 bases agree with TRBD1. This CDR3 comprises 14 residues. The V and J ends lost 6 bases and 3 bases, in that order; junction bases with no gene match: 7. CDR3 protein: CASSSRTGSYEQYF. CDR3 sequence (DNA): TGTGCCAGCAGCTCTCGGACAGGGAGCTACGAGCAGTACTTC.

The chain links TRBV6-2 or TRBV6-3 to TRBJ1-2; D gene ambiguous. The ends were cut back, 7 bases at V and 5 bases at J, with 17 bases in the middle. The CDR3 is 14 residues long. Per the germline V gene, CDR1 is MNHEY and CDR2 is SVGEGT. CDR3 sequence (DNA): TGTGCCAGCACCCCGAGAGCCCTCCGGTATGGCTACACCTTC. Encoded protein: CASTPRALRYGYTF.

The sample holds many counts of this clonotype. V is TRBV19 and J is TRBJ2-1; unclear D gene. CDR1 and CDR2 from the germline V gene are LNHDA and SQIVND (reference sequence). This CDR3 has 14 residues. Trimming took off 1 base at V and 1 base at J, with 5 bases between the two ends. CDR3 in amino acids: CASSIAGSYNEQFF. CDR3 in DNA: TGTGCCAGTAGTATAGCAGGTTCCTACAATGAGCAGTTCTTC.

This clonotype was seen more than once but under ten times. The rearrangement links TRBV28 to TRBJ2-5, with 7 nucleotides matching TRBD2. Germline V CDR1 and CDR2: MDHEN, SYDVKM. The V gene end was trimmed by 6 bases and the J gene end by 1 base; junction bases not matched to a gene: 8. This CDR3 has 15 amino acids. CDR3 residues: CASRGTTEIQETQYF. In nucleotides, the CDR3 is TGTGCCAGCAGGGGGACTACAGAAATCCAAGAGACCCAGTACTTC.

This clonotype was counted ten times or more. CDR3 coding DNA: TGTGCCAGCAGCCAAGCATCAGGGCTAGCAGCTTTCTTT. Amino acids: CASSQASGLAAFF. The chain recombines TRBV14 with TRBJ1-1; D perhaps matches TRBD1 (5 bases). CDR1 SGHDN and CDR2 FVKESK come from the germline V gene. The CDR3 spans 13 residues. With 1 base removed from V and 10 bases from J, the gap between germline ends came to 13 bases.

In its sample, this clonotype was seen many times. The CDR3 DNA sequence: TGTGCCAGTAGATCCGGGACAGGGGGCGACTATGGCTACACCTTC. Protein: CASRSGTGGDYGYTF. The V and J genes are TRBV25-1 and TRBJ1-2; 12 positions match TRBD1. CDR1 and CDR2 (germline): MGHDK, SYGVNS. After removal of 9 bases from V and 3 bases from J, the junction contained 8 bases not matched to a gene. This CDR3 comprises 15 residues.

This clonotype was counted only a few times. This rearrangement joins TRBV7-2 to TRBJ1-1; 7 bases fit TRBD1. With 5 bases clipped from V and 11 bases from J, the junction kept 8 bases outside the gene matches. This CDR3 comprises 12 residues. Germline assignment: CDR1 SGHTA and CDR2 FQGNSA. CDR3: CASSRTQGTAFF. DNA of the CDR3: TGTGCCAGCAGCCGCACACAGGGGACGGCTTTCTTT.

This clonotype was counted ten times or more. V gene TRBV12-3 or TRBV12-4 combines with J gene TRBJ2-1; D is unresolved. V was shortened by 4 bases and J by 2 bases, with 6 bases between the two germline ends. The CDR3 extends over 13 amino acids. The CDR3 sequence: CASSSLPYNEQFF. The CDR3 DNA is TGTGCCAGCAGTTCCCTCCCCTACAATGAGCAGTTCTTC.

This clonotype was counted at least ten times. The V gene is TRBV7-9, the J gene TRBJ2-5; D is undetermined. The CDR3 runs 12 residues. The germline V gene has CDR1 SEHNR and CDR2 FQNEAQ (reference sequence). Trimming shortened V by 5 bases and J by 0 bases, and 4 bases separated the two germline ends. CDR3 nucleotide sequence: TGTGCCAGCAGCCCACACCAAGAGACCCAGTACTTC. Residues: CASSPHQETQYF.

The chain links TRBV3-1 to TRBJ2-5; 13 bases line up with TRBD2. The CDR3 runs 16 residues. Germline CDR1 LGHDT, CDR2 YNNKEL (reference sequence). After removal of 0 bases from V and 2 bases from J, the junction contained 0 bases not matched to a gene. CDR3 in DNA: TGTGCCAGCAGCCAAGAGACTAGCGGGGGGCAAGAGACCCAGTACTTC. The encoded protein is CASSQETSGGQETQYF.

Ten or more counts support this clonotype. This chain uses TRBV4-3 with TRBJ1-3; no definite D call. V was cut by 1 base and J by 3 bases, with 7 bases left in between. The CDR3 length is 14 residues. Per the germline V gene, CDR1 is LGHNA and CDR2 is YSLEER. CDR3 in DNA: TGCGCCAGCAGCCAAGCCCACCGTGGAAACACCATATATTTT. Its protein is CASSQAHRGNTIYF.